This paragraph covers one T cell receptor beta chain sequence. Its binding antigen is unknown. No clone much larger than this one lies a single base away; base qualities are absent. These data belong to a study of blood T cell repertoires in COVID-19 (TCRdb year 2020). With regard to the full study: Collaborator samples came from the United States, Italy and Spain and covered acute and convalescent phases of COVID-19. The material from the prospective study consisted of cDNA or gDNA derived from T cells, B-cell-depleted T cells, or PBMCs. The dataset comprised deeply sampled blood TCRbeta repertoires from subjects exposed to, actively infected with, or recovered from COVID-19. The repertoires were released in a freely available public database meant as a resource for research on the immune response to SARS-CoV-2. The samples were drawn from two sources: the first 160 participants of the ongoing ImmuneRACE study, and 1,000 to 1,500 subjects contributed by 6 global collaborators. The sample metadata nearly always contained a de-identified subject ID, COVID-19 status, age in years and sex. Where available, HLA class I and class II types were taken from metadata supplied by the sample provider and were not determined by assay-based typing. The paper as a whole reports these results and caveats: The quantity of clinical and demographic metadata differed by source and by participant and was supplied without curation.

TCRbeta CDR3 regions were amplified from genomic DNA using the immunoSEQ Assay, a bias-controlled multiplex PCR. For the original study's pipeline: The number of nucleated cells in each sample was estimated by amplification of reference gene primers within the assay. To quantify the absolute abundance of each unique TCRbeta CDR3 rearrangement, sequence reads were collapsed and filtered. For each sample, productive Simpson clonality was calculated as the square root of Simpson's diversity index over productive rearrangements. TCRdb retrieved this table from immuneACCESS and kept in-frame rearrangements only. Not all clones are present; in checked studies, unresolved V genes account for under half, and no reason is known for the remainder. V and J calls and clone size are copied from that table; D and trimming were computed from the DNA. The sample has 250,000 to 300,000 clones on record, 85% to 90% of them singletons. In total, the top ten clones hold 1.5% of the sample.

Its CDR3 holds 12 amino acids, cysteine through phenylalanine. The CDR3 DNA has 36 bases and is translated from base 1. CDR1 and CDR2 (SQVTM, ANQGSEA) derive from the germline V gene. The V end gives up 7 bases and the J end 5 bases, leaving 5 bases in the junction not matched to a gene. Samples from volunteer blood donors who had recovered from COVID-19 were contributed by a second Seattle source. Each collaborating institution followed its own protocols to collect whole blood in K2EDTA tubes. For TCRbeta analysis, collaborators shipped samples in one of three forms: frozen whole blood, isolated PBMCs, or DNA extracted from either of those sample types.

Rearrangement joined TRBV29-1 to TRBJ2-5, with TRBD1 identical over 9 junction bases. The sample taken for sequencing was peripheral blood. The TCR comes from a woman in her thirties or forties who had recovered from COVID-19. The CDR3 reads as follows: CSELTGGETQYF. The DNA reads as follows: TGCAGCGAATTAACAGGGGGCGAGACCCAGTACTTC.